The clone carrying this T cell receptor beta chain has more than one count but fewer than ten. The data derive from a study of blood T cell repertoires in COVID-19. In the study's own analysis: How many nucleated cells were present was estimated from reference gene primer amplification. Some clones are missing from TCRdb's copy, which holds only in-frame ones; the method was immunoSEQ multiplex PCR. Clone size and the V and J calls come from that table; the DNA yielded D and trimming. The table includes about 160,000 clones, approximately 92% detected once. CDR1 and CDR2 from the germline V gene are SGHRS and YFSETQ. CDR3 length: 14 residues. Trimming took 4 bases from V and 6 from J; bases not matched to a gene: 5. It was during active infection that Seattle patients were enrolled and then longitudinally followed.

V is TRBV5-1 and J is TRBJ1-2; 11 bases fit TRBD1. The sequenced sample was peripheral blood. The source is a man aged 25 to 45 with COVID-19, enrolled during active disease. CDR3 in DNA: TGCGCCAGCAGCACCGGACAGGGGGCAGATGGCTACACCTTC. Its translation: CASSTGQGADGYTF.